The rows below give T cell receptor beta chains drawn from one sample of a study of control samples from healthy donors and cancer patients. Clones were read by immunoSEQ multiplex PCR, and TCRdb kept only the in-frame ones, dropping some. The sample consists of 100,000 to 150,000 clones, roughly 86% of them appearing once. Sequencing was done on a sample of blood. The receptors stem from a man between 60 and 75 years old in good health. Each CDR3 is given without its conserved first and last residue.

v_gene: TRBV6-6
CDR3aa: ASSSGGGGYEQY

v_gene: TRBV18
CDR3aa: ASSLQKQGAGRAEAF

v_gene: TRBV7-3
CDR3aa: ASSGLYPTDTQY

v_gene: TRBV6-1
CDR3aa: ASSEYLYSTDTQY

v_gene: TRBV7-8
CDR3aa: ASSFLSRENSPLH

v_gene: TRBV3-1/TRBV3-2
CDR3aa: ASSPAARTAAYEQY

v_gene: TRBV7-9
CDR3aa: ASIQVGMNTEAF

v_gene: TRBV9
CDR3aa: ASSVEKGTQY

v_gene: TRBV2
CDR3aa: ASSAAVRGYT

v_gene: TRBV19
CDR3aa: ASTPGQHNSPLH

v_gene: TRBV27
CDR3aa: ASSPRDFHNEKLF

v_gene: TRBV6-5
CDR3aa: ASSYSTGAREQY

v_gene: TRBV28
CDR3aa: ASSLARTPQNTEAF

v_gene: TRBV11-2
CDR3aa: ASSFEQGSTDTQY

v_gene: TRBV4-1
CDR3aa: ASSQERTAGNTIY

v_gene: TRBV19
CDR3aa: ASQYLRGSNQPQH

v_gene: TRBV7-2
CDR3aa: ASSARGQGATNEKLF

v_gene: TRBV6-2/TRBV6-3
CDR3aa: ASSRDIRYGYT

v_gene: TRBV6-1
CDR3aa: ASSDSPGNTIY

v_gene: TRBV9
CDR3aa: ASSVVFRDRPYEQY

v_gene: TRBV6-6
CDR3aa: ASSYIGRESPLH

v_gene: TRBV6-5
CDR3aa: ASTPDSLSGNTIY

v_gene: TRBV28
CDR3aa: ATEAGGNYGYT

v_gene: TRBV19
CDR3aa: ASSHRRQGGHTDTQY

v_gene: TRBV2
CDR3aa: ASTRTGVAYEQY

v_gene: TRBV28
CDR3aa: ASRRTGVNSNQPQH

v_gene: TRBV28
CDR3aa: ASTTTYEQY

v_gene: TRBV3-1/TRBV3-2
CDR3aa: ASSQIAGATEAF

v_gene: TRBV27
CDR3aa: ASSSIGGGETQY

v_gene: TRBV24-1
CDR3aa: ATRAGTGSNQPQH

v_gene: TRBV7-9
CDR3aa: ASSLVGGQPQH

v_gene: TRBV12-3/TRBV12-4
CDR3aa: ASSSQIYQPQH

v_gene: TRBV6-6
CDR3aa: ASSPPSGGPYNSPLH

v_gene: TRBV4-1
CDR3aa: ASSQYGQPSSGANVLT

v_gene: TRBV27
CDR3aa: ASCLRGRTDTQY

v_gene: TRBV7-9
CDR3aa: ASSLVQDYGYT

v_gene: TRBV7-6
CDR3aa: ASSLGSGGNAGELF

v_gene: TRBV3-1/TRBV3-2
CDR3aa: ASSQGVGQTNQPQH

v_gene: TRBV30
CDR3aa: AWSVQRLNYGYT

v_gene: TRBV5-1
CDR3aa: ASSLGIGGRNEQF

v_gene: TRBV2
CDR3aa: ASCVNSGVAYNEQF

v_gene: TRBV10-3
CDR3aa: AISESRAMAASSYEQY

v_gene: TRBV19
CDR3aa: ASSNPGRLNYGYT

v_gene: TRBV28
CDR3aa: ASRRTGSNEQY

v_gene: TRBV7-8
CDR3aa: ASSRGTGSSYEQY

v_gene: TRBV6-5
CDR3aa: ASSYSFRAGELF

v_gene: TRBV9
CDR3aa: ASSARVGNEKLF

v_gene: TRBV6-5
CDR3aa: ASSFRGLSTDTQY

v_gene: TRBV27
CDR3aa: ASSLTRNTEAF

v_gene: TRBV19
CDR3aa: ASRIRTGGLYGYT

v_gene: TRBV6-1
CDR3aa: ASSELGGLGEQY

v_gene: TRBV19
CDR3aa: ASSSGTLLKNYYGYT

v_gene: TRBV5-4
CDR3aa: ASSPGGWSYNEQF

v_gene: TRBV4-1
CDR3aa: ASSQDHPGVKETQY

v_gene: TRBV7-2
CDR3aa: ASSPSGITQY

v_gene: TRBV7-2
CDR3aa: ASSRDPQPNTQY

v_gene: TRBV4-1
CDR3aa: ASSQTGAGMDGYT

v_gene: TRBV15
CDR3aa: ATSRGGVARADTQY

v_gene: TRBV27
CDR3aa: ASRPTGVGNTEAF

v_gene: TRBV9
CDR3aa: ASSVGTIRDGYT